This T cell receptor beta chain was observed in a study of control samples from healthy donors and cancer patients. V was clipped by 1 base and J by 0 bases, with 13 bases between them. The CDR3 has 17 residues. CDR1 MGHRA and CDR2 YSYEKL come from the germline V gene. Some clones are missing from TCRdb's copy, which holds only in-frame ones; the method was immunoSEQ multiplex PCR. The sample holds under 450,000 clones; about 93% are singletons and the top ten take just under 6.5%. Sample: PBMCs. The genes are TRBV4-1 and TRBJ2-1; D gene ambiguous. The sequence came from a man aged 40-50 years with head and neck cancer. The CDR3 DNA sequence: TGCGCCAGCAGCCAAGGCCTGTCGGGTCCCTCCTACAATGAGCAGTTCTTC. Translation: CASSQGLSGPSYNEQFF.